This T cell receptor (beta chain) was sequenced for a study of identical twins. Study findings and constraints: With abundant cord blood beta clonotypes, insertions were fewer; memory repertoires showed no such pattern. There was an excess of low generation probability in the out-of-frame alpha sequences that twins shared.

Remarks on this clonotype: The antigen remains undetermined.

CDR3 length: 16 amino acids. Trimming cost V 1 base and J 4 bases, with 14 bases left between them. In germline, CDR1 is LGHDT, CDR2 YNNKEL (reference sequence). MiXCR was run by TCRdb on the 5' RACE reads, yielding one entry per CDR3 protein. The table includes roughly 710,000 distinct CDR3 sequences, 6.1% detected once. The V call is TRBV3-1, the J call TRBJ2-1; D is possibly TRBD1 (6 bases). The TCR originated in a man younger than 30 in good health. The sequencing input was naive T cells sorted from blood. In DNA, the CDR3 is TGTGCCAGCAGCCAAGGGTGGGCCCAGGGGTACAATGAGCAGTTCTTC. Its protein product is CASSQGWAQGYNEQFF.